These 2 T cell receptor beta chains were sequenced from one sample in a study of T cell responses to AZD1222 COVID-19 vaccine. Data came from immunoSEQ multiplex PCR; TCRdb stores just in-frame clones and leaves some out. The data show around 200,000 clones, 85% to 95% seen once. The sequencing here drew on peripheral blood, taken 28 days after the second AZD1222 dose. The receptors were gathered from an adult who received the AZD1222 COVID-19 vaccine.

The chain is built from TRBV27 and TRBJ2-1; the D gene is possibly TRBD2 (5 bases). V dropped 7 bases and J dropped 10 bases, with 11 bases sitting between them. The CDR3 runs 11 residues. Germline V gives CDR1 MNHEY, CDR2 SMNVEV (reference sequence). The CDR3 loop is CASNRGSEQFF. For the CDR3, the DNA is TGTGCCAGCAACCGAGGGAGCGAGCAGTTCTTC.

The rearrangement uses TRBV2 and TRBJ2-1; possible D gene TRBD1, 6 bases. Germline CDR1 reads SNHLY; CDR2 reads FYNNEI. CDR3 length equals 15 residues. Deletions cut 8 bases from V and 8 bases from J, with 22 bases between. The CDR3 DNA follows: TGTGCCAGCGCCGAGGGTATCAGACAGGACCATGAGCAGTTCTTC. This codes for CASAEGIRQDHEQFF. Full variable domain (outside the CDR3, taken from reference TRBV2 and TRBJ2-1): EPEVTQTPSHQVTQMGQEVILRCVPISNHLYFYWYRQILGQKVEFLVSFYNNEISEKSEIFDDQFSVERPDGSNFTLKIRSTKLEDSAMYFCASAEGIRQDHEQFFGPGTRLTVL.